A single sample gave rise to the 9 T cell receptor beta chains below, sequenced in a study of cytomegalovirus exposure and HLA in healthy donors. Primers: 60 Vbeta forward and 13 Jbeta reverse. TCRdb's table, derived via immunoSEQ multiplex PCR, lists solely in-frame clones and lacks some. The sample includes some 180,000 clones, roughly 9.5% of them seen just once. The sample comprised PBMCs. The receptors were sampled from a woman aged 25 to 39 in good health and CMV-seropositive.

The CDR3 sequence: CASSIGPGGGTDTQYF. The CDR3 DNA reads TGTGCCAGTAGTATAGGGCCAGGGGGCGGCACAGATACGCAGTATTTT. The chain couples TRBV19 to TRBJ2-3, with 8 bases aligning to TRBD1. CDR3 length equals 16 residues. CDR1 and CDR2 (germline): LNHDA, SQIVND (reference sequence). V gave up 1 base and J gave up 1 base; unmatched junction bases: 4.

The chain couples TRBV19 to TRBJ2-6; weak D call: TRBD2 (5 bases). V lost 3 bases and J lost 0, with 15 bases in between. Per germline, CDR1 LNHDA and CDR2 SQIVND (reference sequence). The CDR3 covers 18 residues. The CDR3 sequence is CASSMESLAGSGANVLTF. The CDR3, as DNA: TGTGCCAGTAGTATGGAGAGCCTGGCGGGCTCTGGGGCCAACGTCCTGACTTTC.

This clone occurred a few times. The chain recombines TRBV9 with TRBJ2-7; 8 nucleotides align to TRBD1. The V gene end was trimmed by 3 bases and the J gene end by 6 bases; junction bases not matched to a gene: 5. The V gene's germline CDR1 is SGDLS and CDR2 YYNGEE. This CDR3 region has 13 residues. CDR3 coding DNA: TGTGCCAGCAGCGGTCGCAGGGGGCTCGAGCAGTACTTC. Protein product: CASSGRRGLEQYF.

Only a few counts were recorded for this clone. This rearrangement joins TRBV14 to TRBJ2-4; tentative D call: TRBD2 (5 bases). The germline V gene has CDR1 SGHDN and CDR2 FVKESK. Trimming cost V 4 bases and J 4 bases, with 14 bases left between them. The CDR3 is made up of 15 amino acids. The DNA for the CDR3 is TGTGCCAGCAGCCTTCTGGGCGGGTCGAAAAACATTCAGTACTTC. Amino acids: CASSLLGGSKNIQYF.

This clone came up a few times. The CDR3 loop reads CASSHSGRKETQYF. CDR3 in DNA: TGTGCCAGCAGCCATAGCGGGAGGAAAGAGACCCAGTACTTC. The V and J genes are TRBV7-3 and TRBJ2-5; 10 nucleotides match TRBD2. The V gene end was trimmed by 5 bases and the J gene end by 3 bases; junction bases not matched to a gene: 3. This CDR3 is 14 amino acids long. Germline values: CDR1 SGHTA, CDR2 FQGTGA.

This clone appeared a few times. The chain is built from TRBV5-1 and TRBJ2-1; TRBD2 aligns across 14 bases. The CDR3 loop spans 18 amino acids. The junction had 14 bases not matched to a gene; V was cut back by 4 bases and J by 8 bases. Germline V CDR1 and CDR2: SGHRS, YFSETQ. The CDR3, as DNA: TGCGCCAGCAGCATAAGGGGGGGACTAGCGGGAGTCGCCGATGAGCAGTTCTTC. This encodes CASSIRGGLAGVADEQFF.

V is TRBV19 and J is TRBJ2-1, with a possible D match to TRBD2 (5 bases). Trimming pared 7 bases from V and 0 bases from J, leaving 10 bases between. This CDR3 contains 14 residues. Germline CDR1 and CDR2: LNHDA and SQIVND (reference sequence). The CDR3 bases are TGTGCCAGTATAAGCGGAGGCTCCTACAATGAGCAGTTCTTC. The encoded protein is CASISGGSYNEQFF.

This clone was detected many times. The V gene is TRBV2, the J gene TRBJ2-1; D ambiguous. CDR1 is SNHLY, CDR2 FYNNEI, per germline. This CDR3 is 15 amino acids long. Between the trimmed V and J ends, which lost 3 bases and 4 bases, there was a span of 13 bases. The CDR3 loop is CASSESEILYNEQFF. CDR3 sequence (DNA): TGTGCCAGCAGTGAGAGCGAAATCCTATACAATGAGCAGTTCTTC.

This clone was recorded a few times. The chain employs TRBV5-4 and TRBJ2-7; 7 positions agree with TRBD1. The CDR3 sequence is 14 residues long. J lost 3 bases, V lost 3 bases, and 6 bases had no gene match. Per germline, CDR1 SGHNT and CDR2 YYREEE (reference sequence). CDR3 amino acids: CASSSMTGIYEQYF. DNA of the CDR3: TGTGCCAGCAGCTCAATGACAGGGATCTACGAGCAGTACTTC.